Included here is one TCR beta chain sequence, with context. TCRdb keeps only in-frame clones here, not all; method: immunoSEQ multiplex PCR. The sample yields about 110,000 clones, 72% seen once. These data come from a study of blood T cell repertoires in COVID-19. CDR1 is MNHEY and CDR2 is SMNVEV in the germline V gene (reference sequence). The CDR3 spans 13 residues. V was pared by 6 bases and J by 14 bases, with 20 bases between. The chain combines TRBV27 with TRBJ2-1; a possible D gene is TRBD1 (6 bases). The specimen sequenced was peripheral blood. This TCR derives from a woman aged 60-75 years with acute or convalescent COVID-19. The CDR3 coding sequence is TGTGCCAGCAGCCGGAGTACAGGGAAAGGAGAGTTCTTC. It encodes CASSRSTGKGEFF.